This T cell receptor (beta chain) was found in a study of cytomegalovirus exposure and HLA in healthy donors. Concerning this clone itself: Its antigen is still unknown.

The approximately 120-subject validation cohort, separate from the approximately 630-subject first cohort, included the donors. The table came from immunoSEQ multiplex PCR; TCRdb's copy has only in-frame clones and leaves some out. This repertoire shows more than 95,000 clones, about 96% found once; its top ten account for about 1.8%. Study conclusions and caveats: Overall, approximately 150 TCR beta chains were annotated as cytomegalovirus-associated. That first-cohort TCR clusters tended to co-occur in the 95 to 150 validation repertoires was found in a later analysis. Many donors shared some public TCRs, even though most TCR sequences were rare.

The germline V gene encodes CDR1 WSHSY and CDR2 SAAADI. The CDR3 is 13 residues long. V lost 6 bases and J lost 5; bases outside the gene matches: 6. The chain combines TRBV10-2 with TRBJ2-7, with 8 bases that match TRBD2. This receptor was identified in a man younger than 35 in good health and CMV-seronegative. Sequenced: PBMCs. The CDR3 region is CASRPAGVHEQYF. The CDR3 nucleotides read TGCGCCAGCAGGCCAGCGGGAGTCCACGAGCAGTACTTC.